Listed below are T cell receptor beta chains from one sample, sequenced in a study of blood T cell repertoires in COVID-19. Repertoires were generated with immunoSEQ multiplex PCR, while TCRdb's copy carries only in-frame clones and drops some. The sample yields under 250,000 clones, approximately 85% seen once. Specimen: peripheral blood. These receptors all come from a woman aged 65 to 85 with COVID-19, enrolled during active disease. Each CDR3 is given without its conserved first and last residue. Fields, in order: J gene, V gene, CDR3 protein.

J gene: TRBJ1-2
V gene: TRBV10-3
CDR3 protein: AISEPAPRGQYGYT

J gene: TRBJ2-1
V gene: TRBV21-1
CDR3 protein: ASSKGPRETPLEEQF

J gene: TRBJ1-1
V gene: TRBV19
CDR3 protein: ASSNGGATEAF

J gene: TRBJ1-4
V gene: TRBV19
CDR3 protein: ASSMRTETNEKLF

J gene: TRBJ2-7
V gene: TRBV9
CDR3 protein: ASSVDGSRLDEQY

J gene: TRBJ1-6
V gene: TRBV6-1
CDR3 protein: ASSEAPQGIGSPLH

J gene: TRBJ1-5
V gene: TRBV19
CDR3 protein: ASMHRNQPQH

J gene: TRBJ2-7
V gene: TRBV5-6
CDR3 protein: ASSLVSGFSYEQY

J gene: TRBJ1-4
V gene: TRBV7-9
CDR3 protein: ASSFSGGGGKLF

J gene: TRBJ1-2
V gene: TRBV7-2
CDR3 protein: ASSYFVGTGEGGYT

J gene: TRBJ1-1
V gene: TRBV6-5
CDR3 protein: ASKEQGEAF

J gene: TRBJ1-2
V gene: TRBV11-3
CDR3 protein: ASSLAEVPGGYT

J gene: TRBJ2-7
V gene: TRBV11-1
CDR3 protein: ASSYSGYEQY

J gene: TRBJ2-1
V gene: TRBV5-4
CDR3 protein: ASSPWGTRLNEQF

J gene: TRBJ1-2
V gene: TRBV6-5
CDR3 protein: ASSYSRGGWPYGYT

J gene: TRBJ2-7
V gene: TRBV6-5
CDR3 protein: ASSYSMAGYEQY

J gene: TRBJ1-6
V gene: TRBV7-2
CDR3 protein: ASSPEDRTPLH